This record covers a single T cell receptor (beta chain). The protocol was immunoSEQ multiplex PCR, while the TCRdb copy is restricted to in-frame clones and leaves out a portion. The sample yields 96,000 or so clones, around 91% seen once. The sample originates from a study of OX40 agonist ivuxolimab in advanced cancers. Study-wide context: Hepatocellular carcinoma, melanoma, renal cell or head and neck cancer affected the dose-escalation patients.

Between the trimmed V and J ends, which lost 4 bases and 2 bases, there was a span of 21 bases. CDR1 SGHRS and CDR2 YFSETQ come from the germline V gene. This CDR3 is 18 amino acids long. The chain links TRBV5-1 to TRBJ2-2; TRBD1 or TRBD2 may be the D gene (5 bases each). The sequence was collected from an adult with an advanced solid tumor such as melanoma, head and neck, liver or kidney cancer. Sequencing used CD4+ or CD8+ T cells sorted from blood, obtained in a trial of the OX40 agonist ivuxolimab. This CDR3 reads CASSTARGPTVNTGELFF. The DNA of the CDR3 is TGCGCCAGCAGCACGGCCCGGGGACCAACCGTCAACACCGGGGAGCTGTTTTTT.